Each of the 5 T cell receptor beta chains below was sequenced from the same sample in a study of PD-L1 blockade in urothelial cancer. The assay was immunoSEQ multiplex PCR, and TCRdb's table has in-frame clones only and misses some. This table holds approximately 47,000 clones, roughly 80% found once. As to time point: pretreatment peripheral blood. Here the sequenced sample was PBMCs, taken around atezolizumab (anti-PD-L1) treatment. The receptors shown here come from a man aged 45-60 years with urothelial cancer.

J is TRBJ1-4 and V is TRBV18, with 8 bases lining up with TRBD1. The CDR3 contains 18 residues. Germline lookup yields CDR1 KGHSH and CDR2 LQKENI. V shed 6 bases and J 2 bases; nucleotides not matched to a gene: 14. CDR3 loop: CASSFRQGSDATNEKLFF. CDR3 DNA: TGTGCCAGCTCGTTCAGACAGGGGAGTGATGCGACTAATGAAAAACTGTTTTTT.

V gene TRBV15 combines with J gene TRBJ2-1; D is unresolved. This CDR3 has 15 residues. Germline V gene data show CDR1 as LNHNV and CDR2 as YYDKDF (reference sequence). V was pared by 0 bases and J by 4 bases, with 10 bases between. The CDR3 region is CATSRDVGTYNEQFF. The CDR3 bases are TGTGCCACCAGCAGAGATGTTGGCACGTACAATGAGCAGTTCTTC. The variable domain in full, completed from reference TRBV15 and TRBJ2-1, reads DAMVIQNPRYQVTQFGKPVTLSCSQTLNHNVMYWYQQKSSQAPKLLFHYYDKDFNNEADTPDNFQSRRPNTSFCFLDIRSPGLGDTAMYLCATSRDVGTYNEQFFGPGTRLTVL.

J is TRBJ2-5 and V is TRBV5-4, with D maybe TRBD1 (5 bases). The CDR3 is 14 amino acids. The germline gives CDR1 SGHNT, CDR2 YYREEE (reference sequence). V lost 4 bases and J 4 bases, leaving 14 bases between the germline ends. CDR3 in DNA: TGTGCCAGCAGCGAGGACATGGCTGGAGAGACCCAGTACTTC. This encodes CASSEDMAGETQYF.

The chain employs TRBV6-4 and TRBJ2-3, with D tentatively TRBD1 (6 bases). Trimming stripped 5 bases from V and 4 bases from J, with 13 bases between. Germline assignment: CDR1 MRHNA and CDR2 SNTAGT. The CDR3 runs 14 residues. This CDR3 reads CASSLQGDADTQYF. As DNA, the CDR3 is TGTGCCAGCAGTTTACAGGGTGACGCAGATACGCAGTATTTT.

This chain joins TRBV5-1 and TRBJ2-1, with TRBD2 matching 7 bases. After removal of 2 bases from V and 0 bases from J, the junction contained 5 bases not matched to a gene. Germline CDR1 is SGHRS and CDR2 is YFSETQ. There are 16 residues in the CDR3. CDR3 region: CASSFTAGSSYNEQFF. As DNA, the CDR3 is TGCGCCAGCAGCTTCACAGCGGGGAGCTCCTACAATGAGCAGTTCTTC.